This is a list of T cell receptor beta chains from one sample in a study of CXCR3-negative and CXCR3-positive naive CD8 T cells. TCRdb processed the 5' RACE reads again and assigns one entry to each CDR3 protein, with no DNA. The sample data list 70,000 to 95,000 distinct CDR3 sequences. Sequenced: naive CXCR3- CD8+ T cells from blood. The source of these receptors is a human donor in good health. Some clones in this sample may be carry-over from other donors' samples. Each CDR3 is given with its conserved first and last residue.

J | V | CDR3
TRBJ2-7 | TRBV14 | CASSHGHLMSYEQYF
TRBJ2-5 | TRBV6-2/TRBV6-3 | CASSLPGQETQYF
TRBJ2-2 | TRBV5-6 | CASSLVISPGELFF
TRBJ2-4 | TRBV29-1 | CSVWVESGAKNIQYF
TRBJ2-7 | TRBV28 | CASTPDRGIYEQYF
TRBJ1-1 | TRBV23-1 | CASTGHPCTEAFF
TRBJ2-5 | TRBV6-1 | CASSEASGGGLETQYF
TRBJ2-3 | TRBV29-1 | CSVPGEGTDTQYF
TRBJ2-3 | TRBV5-1 | CASSFDSTDTQYF
TRBJ1-5 | TRBV4-1 | CASSSGQLGNQPQHF
TRBJ2-5 | TRBV29-1 | CSVVRQGETQYF
TRBJ2-7 | TRBV12-3/TRBV12-4 | CASARGGSPYEQYF
TRBJ2-2 | TRBV10-3 | CAISEGTTNTGELFF
TRBJ2-3 | TRBV15 | CATTDDYTDTQYF
TRBJ2-7 | TRBV20-1 | CSAGNRDRPYEQYF
TRBJ2-2 | TRBV29-1 | CSVEWNTGELFF
TRBJ2-1 | TRBV12-3/TRBV12-4 | CASSSPAGGYNEQFF
TRBJ2-1 | TRBV5-1 | CASSPEGLGSDNEQFF
TRBJ2-7 | TRBV7-9 | CASSLTGSSYEQYF
TRBJ2-1 | TRBV7-2 | CASSRRGGLYLNEQFF
TRBJ2-7 | TRBV24-1 | CATSDFLGYEQYF
TRBJ1-1 | TRBV15 | CATSRVDRGRAFF
TRBJ2-1 | TRBV23-1 | CASSRLIYRGLGLGGTRHHEQFF
TRBJ2-1 | TRBV29-1 | CSVDSGESSYNEQFF
TRBJ2-5 | TRBV12-5 | CASGLDPQGAGETQYF
TRBJ1-1 | TRBV29-1 | CSVEGDIENTEAFF